Detailed here is one T cell receptor beta chain. Which antigen it targets is not known. Per-base qualities were not stored, and no clone one base away is much larger. This record belongs to a study of technical replicates of blood from four donors (TCRdb year 2017). The receptor library was made with the immunoSEQ multiplex PCR assay. TCRdb carries this immuneACCESS record with in-frame sequences only. Its versions omit some clonotypes, under half of them owing to an unresolved V gene in the studies checked, with the rest unexplained. In this sample the table shows about 75,000 clones, about 97% of which occur a single time. The ten largest clonotypes hold about 0.27% of the sample. Relative to germline, V is 4 bases shorter and J is 0 bases shorter, with 16 bases between their ends. The CDR3 contains 18 residues, cysteine and phenylalanine counted. Only the CDR3 DNA is retained, 54 bases long and in frame from the first base.

This receptor was identified in a human donor in good health. The material sequenced was T cells isolated from PBMCs. In this chain, TRBV23-1 is recombined with TRBJ2-6; tentative D gene TRBD1, with 6 bases matching. TRBV23-1 is annotated as an ORF whose role is uncertain. The nucleotides read TGCGCCAGCAGTCTCCGGGACACTGCCCTCTCTGGGGCCAACGTCCTGACTTTC. Its translation reads: CASSLRDTALSGANVLTF.